This T cell receptor beta chain originates from a study of CD4+ T cells in melanoma. The study, taken as a whole, reports: Reportedly, melanoma neoantigen-specific CD4+ T cells showed varied differentiation states.

Sequencing was performed with immunoSEQ multiplex PCR; in TCRdb, only in-frame clones are kept and a portion is missing. Here the sample spans 4,500 to 5,000 clones, about 64% being singletons. Note on this clone: Its cognate antigen is unknown.

The germline CDR1 and CDR2 sequences are SEHNR and FQNEAQ (reference sequence). This CDR3 spans 17 amino acids. Trimming took 1 base from V and 1 from J; bases not matched to a gene: 6. This clonotype originated in a human donor with melanoma. The sequencing input was cells from a culture (not recorded whether cultured in vitro). The V gene is TRBV7-9, the J gene TRBJ2-5, with 10 positions matching TRBD2. The CDR3 sequence is CASSLGGSSGGQETQYF. The CDR3, as DNA: TGTGCCAGCAGCTTAGGCGGGTCTAGCGGGGGCCAAGAGACCCAGTACTTC.